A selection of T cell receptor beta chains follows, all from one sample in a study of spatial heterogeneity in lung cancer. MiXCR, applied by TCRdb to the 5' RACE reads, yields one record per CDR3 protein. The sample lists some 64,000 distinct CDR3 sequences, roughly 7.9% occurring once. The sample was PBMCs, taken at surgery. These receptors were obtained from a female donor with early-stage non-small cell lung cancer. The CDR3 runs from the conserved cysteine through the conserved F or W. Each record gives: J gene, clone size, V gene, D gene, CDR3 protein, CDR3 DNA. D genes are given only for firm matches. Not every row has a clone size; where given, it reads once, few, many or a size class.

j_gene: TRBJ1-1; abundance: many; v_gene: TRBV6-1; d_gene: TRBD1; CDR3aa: CASTLPGQGREFF; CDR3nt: TGTGCCAGCACCCTCCCGGGACAGGGGAGGGAATTCTTT
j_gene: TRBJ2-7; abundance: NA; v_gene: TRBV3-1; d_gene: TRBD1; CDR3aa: CASSQPRTGTYEQYF; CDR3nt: TGTGCCAGCAGCCAGCCCAGGACAGGCACCTACGAGCAGTACTTC
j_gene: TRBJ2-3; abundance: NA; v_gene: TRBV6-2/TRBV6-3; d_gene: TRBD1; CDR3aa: CASTPTRTGADTQYF; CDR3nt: TGTGCCAGCACCCCTACCCGGACAGGGGCAGATACGCAGTATTTT
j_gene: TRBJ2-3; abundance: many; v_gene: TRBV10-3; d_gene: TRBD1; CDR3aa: CAISEGDRVGTDTQYF; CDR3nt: TGTGCCATCAGTGAAGGGGACAGGGTGGGCACAGATACGCAGTATTTT
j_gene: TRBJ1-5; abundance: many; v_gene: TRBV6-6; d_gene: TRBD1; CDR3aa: CASKITGGEQPQHF; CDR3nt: TGTGCCAGCAAAATTACAGGGGGTGAGCAGCCCCAGCATTTT
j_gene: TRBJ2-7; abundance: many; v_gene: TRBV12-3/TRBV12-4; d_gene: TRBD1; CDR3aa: CASRRGQGFYEQYF; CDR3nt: TGTGCCAGCAGGCGGGGACAGGGGTTCTACGAGCAGTACTTC
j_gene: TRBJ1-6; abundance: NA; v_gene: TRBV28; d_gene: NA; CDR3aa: CASRDSTVGSLHF; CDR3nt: TGTGCCAGCAGAGATTCGACAGTCGGATCCCTCCACTTT
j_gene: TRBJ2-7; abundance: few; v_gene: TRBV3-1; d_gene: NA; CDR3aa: CASSPRRGRYEQYF; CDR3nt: TGTGCCAGCAGCCCGCGACGGGGGCGATACGAGCAGTACTTC
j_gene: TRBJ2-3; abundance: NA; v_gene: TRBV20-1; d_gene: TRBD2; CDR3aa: CSARFSGRTPDTQYF; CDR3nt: TGCAGTGCCCGATTTAGCGGGAGAACGCCAGATACGCAGTATTTT
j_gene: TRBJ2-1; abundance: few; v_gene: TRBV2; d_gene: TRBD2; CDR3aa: CASSEPAGLYNEQFF; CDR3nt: TGTGCCAGCAGTGAACCCGCGGGACTATACAATGAGCAGTTCTTC
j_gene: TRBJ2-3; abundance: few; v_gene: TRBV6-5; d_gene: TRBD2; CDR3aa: CASRLAGGPYSTDTQYF; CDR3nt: TGTGCCAGCAGGTTGGCGGGAGGGCCCTATAGCACAGATACGCAGTATTTT
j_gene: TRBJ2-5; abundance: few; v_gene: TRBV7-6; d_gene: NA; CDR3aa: CASSLARGSSRDQETQYF; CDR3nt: TGTGCCAGCAGCTTAGCGCGGGGATCCTCGAGGGACCAAGAGACCCAGTACTTC
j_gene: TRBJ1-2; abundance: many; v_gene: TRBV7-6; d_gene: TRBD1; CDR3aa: CASSSGQGIEGYTF; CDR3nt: TGTGCCAGCAGCTCAGGACAGGGGATCGAAGGCTACACCTTC
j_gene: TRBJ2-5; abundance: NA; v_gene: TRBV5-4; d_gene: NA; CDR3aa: CASSLVEYKETQYF; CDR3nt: TGTGCCAGCAGCTTGGTGGAATACAAAGAGACCCAGTACTTC